The entry that follows covers one T cell receptor beta chain sequence. This specimen belongs to a study of blood T cell repertoires in COVID-19. Looking at the study overall: Acute and convalescent COVID-19 samples came from the United States, Italy and Spain.

Source study methods: Amplification with reference gene primers provided the estimates of nucleated cell counts. Some clones are missing from TCRdb's copy, which holds only in-frame ones; the method was immunoSEQ multiplex PCR. The DNA gave D and trimming, while V, J and clone size come from that table. The sample shows 70,000 or so clones, roughly 72% of them seen only once. V lost 5 bases, J lost 5 bases, and 17 bases lay in between. Germline lookup yields CDR1 SGHRS and CDR2 YFSETQ. The CDR3 spans 14 residues. The TCR comes from a man in his 60s with COVID-19, enrolled during active disease. The sample taken for sequencing was peripheral blood. The chain recombines TRBV5-1 with TRBJ2-7; D gene uncertain. Here the CDR3 reads CASRRASLDDEQYF. The CDR3 bases are TGCGCCAGCAGACGAGCATCCCTAGACGACGAGCAGTACTTC.